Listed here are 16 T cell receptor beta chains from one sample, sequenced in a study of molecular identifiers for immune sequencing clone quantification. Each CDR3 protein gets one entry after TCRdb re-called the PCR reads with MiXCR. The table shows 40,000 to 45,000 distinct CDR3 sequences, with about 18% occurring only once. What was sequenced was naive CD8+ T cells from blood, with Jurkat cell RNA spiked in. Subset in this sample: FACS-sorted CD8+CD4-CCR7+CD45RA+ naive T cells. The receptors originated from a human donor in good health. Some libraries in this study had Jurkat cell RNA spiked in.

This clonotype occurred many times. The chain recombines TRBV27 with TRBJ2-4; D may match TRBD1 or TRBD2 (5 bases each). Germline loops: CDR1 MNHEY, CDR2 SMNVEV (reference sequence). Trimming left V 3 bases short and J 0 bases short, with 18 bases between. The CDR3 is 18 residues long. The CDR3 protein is CASSFTGGAGLAKNIQYF. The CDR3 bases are TGTGCCAGCAGTTTTACCGGTGGGGCGGGCCTAGCCAAAAACATTCAGTACTTC.

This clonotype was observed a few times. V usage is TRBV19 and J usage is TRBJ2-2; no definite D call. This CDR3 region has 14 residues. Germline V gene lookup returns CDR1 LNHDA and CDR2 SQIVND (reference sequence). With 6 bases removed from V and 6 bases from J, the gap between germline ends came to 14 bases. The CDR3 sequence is CASSAASISGELFF. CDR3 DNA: TGTGCCAGTAGCGCGGCCTCAATCTCCGGGGAGCTGTTTTTT.

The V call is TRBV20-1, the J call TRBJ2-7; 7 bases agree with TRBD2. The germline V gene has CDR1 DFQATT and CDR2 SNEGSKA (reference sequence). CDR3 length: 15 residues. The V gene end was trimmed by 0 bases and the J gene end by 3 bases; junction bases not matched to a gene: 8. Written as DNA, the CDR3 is TGCAGTGCTAGAGATGAATTAGCGGGCCACTACGAGCAGTACTTC. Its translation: CSARDELAGHYEQYF.

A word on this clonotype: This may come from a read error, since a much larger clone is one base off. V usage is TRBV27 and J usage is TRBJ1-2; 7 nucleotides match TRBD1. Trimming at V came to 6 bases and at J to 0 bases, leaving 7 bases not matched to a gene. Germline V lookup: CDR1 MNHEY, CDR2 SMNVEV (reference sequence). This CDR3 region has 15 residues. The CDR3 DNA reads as TGTGCCAGCAGGACGTGGGACAGAACTAACTATGGCTACACCTTC. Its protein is CASRTWDRTNYGYTF.

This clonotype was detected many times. CDR3 sequence reads: CASSSDRGDEQFF. The CDR3, as DNA: TGTGCCAGCAGTTCAGACAGGGGCGATGAGCAGTTCTTC. The V call is TRBV28, the J call TRBJ2-1, with 8 positions matching TRBD1. Germline trimming cut 4 bases from V and 8 bases from J; bases unmatched to any gene: 4. The CDR3 spans 13 residues. Germline V gives CDR1 MDHEN, CDR2 SYDVKM.

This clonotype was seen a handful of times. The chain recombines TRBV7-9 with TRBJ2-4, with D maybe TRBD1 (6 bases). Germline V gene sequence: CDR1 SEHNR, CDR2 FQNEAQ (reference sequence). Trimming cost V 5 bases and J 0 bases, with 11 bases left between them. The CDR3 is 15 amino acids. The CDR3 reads CASSQGTLAKNIQYF. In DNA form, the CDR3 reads TGTGCCAGCAGCCAGGGGACCCTAGCCAAAAACATTCAGTACTTC.

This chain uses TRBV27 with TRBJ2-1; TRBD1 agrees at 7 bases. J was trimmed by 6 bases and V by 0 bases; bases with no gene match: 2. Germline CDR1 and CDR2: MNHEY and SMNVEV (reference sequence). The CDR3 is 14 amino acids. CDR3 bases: TGTGCCAGCAGTTTATCGACAGGGCTCAATGAGCAGTTCTTC. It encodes CASSLSTGLNEQFF.

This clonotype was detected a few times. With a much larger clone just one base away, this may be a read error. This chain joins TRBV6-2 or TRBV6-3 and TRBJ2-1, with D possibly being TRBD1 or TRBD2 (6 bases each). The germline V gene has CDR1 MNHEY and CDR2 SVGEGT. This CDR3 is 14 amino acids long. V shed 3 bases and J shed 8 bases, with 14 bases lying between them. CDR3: CASSYLGGHDEQFF. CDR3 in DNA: TGTGCCAGCAGTTATCTGGGGGGCCACGATGAGCAGTTCTTC.

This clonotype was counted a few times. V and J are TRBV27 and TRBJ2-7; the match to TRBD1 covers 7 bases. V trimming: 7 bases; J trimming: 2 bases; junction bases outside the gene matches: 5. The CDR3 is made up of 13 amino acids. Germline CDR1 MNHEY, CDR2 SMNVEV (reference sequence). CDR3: CASMYTGAYEQYF. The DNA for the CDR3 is TGTGCCAGCATGTACACAGGGGCCTACGAGCAGTACTTC.

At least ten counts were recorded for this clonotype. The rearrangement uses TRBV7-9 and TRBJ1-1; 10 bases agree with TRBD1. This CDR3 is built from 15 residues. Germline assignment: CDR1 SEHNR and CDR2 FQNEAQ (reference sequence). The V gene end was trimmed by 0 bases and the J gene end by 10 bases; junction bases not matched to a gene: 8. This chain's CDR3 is CASSLAPQDRGIAFF. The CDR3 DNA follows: TGTGCCAGCAGCTTAGCACCCCAGGACAGGGGGATAGCTTTCTTT.

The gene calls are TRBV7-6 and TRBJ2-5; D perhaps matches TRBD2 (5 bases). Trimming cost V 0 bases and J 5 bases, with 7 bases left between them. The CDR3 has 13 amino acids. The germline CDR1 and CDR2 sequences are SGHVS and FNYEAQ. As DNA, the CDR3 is TGTGCCAGCAGCTTAGCCTGGGAGGAGACCCAGTACTTC. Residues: CASSLAWEETQYF.

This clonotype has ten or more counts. The CDR3 reads CASEAGGLTGELFF. The CDR3 DNA follows: TGTGCCAGTGAGGCGGGAGGGCTTACCGGGGAGCTGTTTTTT. The J gene is TRBJ2-2, the V gene TRBV19; 9 nucleotides match TRBD2. Germline CDR1 and CDR2: LNHDA and SQIVND (reference sequence). The CDR3 covers 14 residues. V dropped 8 bases and J dropped 5; count of bases not matched to a gene: 6. Supplemented by reference TRBV19 and TRBJ2-2, the full variable domain reads DGGITQSPKYLFRKEGQNVTLSCEQNLNHDAMYWYRQDPGQGLRLIYYSQIVNDFQKGDIAEGYSVSREKKESFPLTVTSAQKNPTAFYLCASEAGGLTGELFFGEGSRLTVL.

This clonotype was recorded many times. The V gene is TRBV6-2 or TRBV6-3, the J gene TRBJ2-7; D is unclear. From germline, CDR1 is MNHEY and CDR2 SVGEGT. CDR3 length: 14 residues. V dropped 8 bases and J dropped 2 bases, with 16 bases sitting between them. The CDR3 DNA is TGTGCCAGCCACGACGGGCTATTAACCTACGAGCAGTACTTC. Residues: CASHDGLLTYEQYF.

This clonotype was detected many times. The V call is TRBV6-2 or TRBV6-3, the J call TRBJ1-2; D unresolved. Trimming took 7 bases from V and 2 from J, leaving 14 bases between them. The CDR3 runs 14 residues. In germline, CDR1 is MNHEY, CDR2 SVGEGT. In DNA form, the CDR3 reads TGTGCCAGCACCTTCGGAGAGACCAACTATGGCTACACCTTC. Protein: CASTFGETNYGYTF.

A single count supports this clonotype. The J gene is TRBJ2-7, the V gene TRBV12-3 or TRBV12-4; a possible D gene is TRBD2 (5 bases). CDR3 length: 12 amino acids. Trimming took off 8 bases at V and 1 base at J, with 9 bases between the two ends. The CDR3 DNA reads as TGTGCCAGCGGTTCGGGGTCCTACGAGCAGTACTTC. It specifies CASGSGSYEQYF.

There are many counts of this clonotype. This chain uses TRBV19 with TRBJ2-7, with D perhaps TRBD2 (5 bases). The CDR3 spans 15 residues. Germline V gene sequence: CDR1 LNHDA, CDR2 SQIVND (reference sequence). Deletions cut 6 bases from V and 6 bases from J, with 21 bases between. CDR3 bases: TGTGCCAGTAGACCGGGGTCTAGAGGATCCGTCGAGCAGTACTTC. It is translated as CASRPGSRGSVEQYF.